The clone carrying this T cell receptor (beta chain) was seen many times. Its cognate antigen is unknown. TCRdb independently ran MiXCR on the 5' RACE reads; one entry per CDR3 protein. Found here are tens of thousands of distinct CDR3 sequences, 5% to 7% of them singletons; the top ten hold under 13%. This sample is part of a study of spatial heterogeneity in lung cancer. Whole-study results and caveats: Expanded intratumoral alpha and beta TCR counts tracked tumor mutation counts. Expanded TCRs classified as ubiquitous or regional were counted, and these counts tracked ubiquitous and regional nonsynonymous mutations, respectively.

Stated time point: sample taken at primary tumor resection. The material sequenced was lung tumor tissue, taken at surgery. The receptor's source is a male donor with early-stage non-small cell lung cancer.

CDR3 coding DNA: TGTGCCAGCAGTCCGCGCCAGGGGGGCCTCACAGATACGCAGTATTTT. Encoded protein: CASSPRQGGLTDTQYF. V gene TRBV28 combines with J gene TRBJ2-3; D possibly corresponds to TRBD1 (7 bases). Germline CDR1 reads MDHEN; CDR2 reads SYDVKM. V was cut by 5 bases and J by 2 bases, with 17 bases left in between. The CDR3 loop spans 16 amino acids.